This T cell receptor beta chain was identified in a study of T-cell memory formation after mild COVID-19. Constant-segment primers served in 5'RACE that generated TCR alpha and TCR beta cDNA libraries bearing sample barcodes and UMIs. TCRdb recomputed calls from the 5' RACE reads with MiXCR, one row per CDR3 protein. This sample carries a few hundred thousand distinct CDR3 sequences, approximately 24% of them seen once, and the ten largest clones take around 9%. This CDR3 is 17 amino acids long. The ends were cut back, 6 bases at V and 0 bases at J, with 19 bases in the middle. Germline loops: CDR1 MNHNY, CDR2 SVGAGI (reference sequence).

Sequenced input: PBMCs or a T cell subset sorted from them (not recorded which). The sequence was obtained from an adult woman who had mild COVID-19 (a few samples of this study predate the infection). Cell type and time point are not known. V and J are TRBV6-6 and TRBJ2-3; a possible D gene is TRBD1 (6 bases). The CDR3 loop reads CASRPPVGGWSTDTQYF. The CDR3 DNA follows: TGTGCCAGCAGGCCCCCGGTAGGGGGATGGAGCACAGATACGCAGTATTTT.